Here is one TCR beta chain with its context. Antigen unknown. The sample originates from a study of cytomegalovirus exposure and HLA in healthy donors. Whole-study findings and limits: Excluded were some V segments that proved indistinguishable, including TRBV6-2 and TRBV6-3.

CDR3 length equals 16 residues. Germline values: CDR1 ENHRY, CDR2 SYGVKD. Amplification used 60 Vbeta primers and 13 Jbeta primers. TCRdb keeps only in-frame clones here, not all; method: immunoSEQ multiplex PCR. Among 150,000 to 200,000 clones listed, roughly four fifths were seen once. This sequence was found in a woman aged 45-65 years in good health and CMV-seronegative. The sample comprised PBMCs. The V gene is TRBV10-3, the J gene TRBJ2-5; TRBD1 matches 10 bases. The J call may not be correct, given that the DNA end is closer to TRBJ2-7. This CDR3 is CAIGHSGDRGTYEQYF. The DNA of the CDR3 is TGTGCCATCGGACATTCTGGGGACAGGGGAACCTACGAGCAGTACTTC.